The source of this TCR beta chain is a study of cytomegalovirus exposure and HLA in healthy donors (dated by TCRdb to the late 2010s). Broadly, across the study: An earlier analysis of more than 550 of the donors reported 276 Gb of sequence data and 90 million to 120 million unique TCR beta sequences obtained from about 179 million T cells. The study profiled the T cell repertoires of 500 to 800 subjects by immunosequencing and related them to cytomegalovirus serostatus. Typing coverage differed by locus: A, B, C, DRB1 and DQB1 were typed in roughly 620-640 donors, DQA1 in about 500, DPA1 in 600 to 610, and DPB1 in 472. Both class I and class II loci were covered by HLA typing, at four-digit resolution. A later genetic analysis took genome-wide SNP genotypes for about 55% of the roughly 670 donors and used that subset as a discovery cohort. The study was designed to test whether signatures of past pathogen exposure could be identified by cataloging public T cell receptors. To decide whether each TCR beta V gene segment behaved as functional or pseudogenic, an earlier analysis of some 600 of the donors relied on high-throughput TCR beta sequencing. Rather than drawing on any new phenotypic data, the later analysis identified candidate immune exposures from TCR beta sequences and the way those sequences occurred across donors. Donor age, sex, ethnicity and CMV serostatus were compiled alongside the repertoire data. To study patterns of TCR occurrence, a later analysis re-analyzed previously published TCR beta repertoires from 650 to 750 donors and added high-resolution HLA genotyping. Across under 500 genotyped donors of the cohort, an average of about 220,000 unique TCR beta nucleotide sequences per donor were sequenced, and roughly a sixth of those sequences were non-productive. An early release that covered fewer than 750 HLA-typed donors contained approximately 300 gigabases of sequencing data and tens of millions of unique TCR sequences. Every repertoire in the discovery cohort had been generated on one and the same sequencing platform. Of the 300 to 450 genotyped donors, approximately 80% fell in the genetic ancestry cluster associated with self-reported Caucasian donors. Because of strong linkage in the cohort, roughly five DR-DQ haplotypes were treated as single units for association and clustering. A separate validation cohort of 100 to 150 different subjects was used in addition to the roughly 670-subject first cohort. To predict cytomegalovirus infection status, the study combined high-throughput TCR immunosequencing, statistical association of individual TCRs with disease status, and machine learning.

The investigation overall reported the following: The earlier analysis of 587 of the donors excluded some 15 rarely observed V segments, including chromosome 9 orphons, because counts were too low. In an earlier analysis of some 540 of the donors, most TCR beta V segments appeared in productive rearrangements about 87% or about 30% of the time, broadly matching IMGT annotations. In this cohort, only TCR beta chains were sequenced, and detectable features were limited by the absence of alpha or paired-chain data. Because HLA typing was unavailable for some donors at each locus, only the typed subset was used in association tests. A further reported finding was that TCR beta sequences accurately predicted the HLA-A and HLA-B alleles for most subjects in the first cohort. Some IMGT-functional V segments, including TRBV6-2 and TRBV6-3, could not be told apart with the 87-base-pair reads, so those segments were excluded. V-gene and J-gene trimming of TCR beta chains was associated with a missense DCLRE1C variant in a later genetic analysis, and the association was replicated in an independent cohort. A later genetic analysis reported fewer N-insertions in productive TCRs among donors in an Asian-associated ancestry cluster than the roughly 620-donor mean. According to a later analysis, TCR association rates differed among HLA loci, with DRB1 alleles showing the most associated TCRs and HLA-C alleles showing the fewest. Correlated functional status among segregating V segments might reflect linkage disequilibrium, but an unknown experimental factor could not be ruled out. The classifier was reported to diagnose cytomegalovirus status with high specificity and sensitivity in both the original and validation cohorts. Most TCR sequences were observed very rarely across donors, whereas some public TCRs were present in many individuals. Most CMV-associated TCR beta chains appeared to be HLA-restricted in a later analysis, and the HLA associations seemed to be driven largely by CMV exposure. In vitro tests confirmed that a few of the cytomegalovirus-associated TCR beta chains recognize cytomegalovirus antigens. According to a later analysis, parvovirus B19, influenza, CMV and Epstein-Barr virus appeared linked to several top co-occurrence clusters. In a later analysis, HLA-associated TCR beta chains were found to be more clonally expanded and to have lower generation probabilities than equally common non-associated chains. Strong co-occurrence of HLA alleles, especially DR and DQ, made assigning TCR associations to individual alleles difficult. In a later analysis, around 15,000 TCR beta sequences were associated with specific HLA alleles at a false discovery rate of 0.05. In the study, around 160 TCR beta chains were listed as associated with cytomegalovirus. For the cohort, immune exposure information was limited to CMV serostatus. The sequencing pipeline was judged likely to have produced a cluster of highly shared sequence variants as a technical artifact. According to the authors, the approach could potentially be generalized to other disease states and immunological phenotypes. Sequencing depth was assumed to be roughly uniform across donors in the presence/absence analyses, though that assumption may not hold.

Libraries were prepared through the immunoSEQ multiplex PCR assay. A mixture of 60 forward primers for TCR Vbeta segments and 13 reverse primers for TCR Jbeta segments was used in the multiplex PCR. The CDR3 region of rearranged TCR beta genes was amplified from genomic DNA with a multiplex PCR assay. The amplified TCR beta libraries were sequenced on the Illumina HiSeq System as 87-base-pair reads. The study's processing was this. Across the 700 or so repertoires, a later analysis counted tens of millions of unique TCR beta chains, 9.5 million to 13 million of which were shared by at least two donors. A nearest-neighbor algorithm error-corrected the raw reads and collapsed the reads into unique sequences, merging closely related sequences to remove PCR and sequencing errors. To assign V, D and J gene segments, CDR3 sequences were aligned to IMGT reference sequences. For a sequence to be retained, at least a six-nucleotide match to both a V gene segment and a J gene segment was required. A rearrangement was called productive if the CDR3 had no stop codons and remained in frame with V and J, and every other rearrangement was called non-productive. CDR3 was defined according to IMGT convention as the region running from the second conserved V-encoded cysteine to the conserved J-encoded phenylalanine. The earlier analysis of about 640 of the donors excluded any sequence lacking an unambiguous match to a single V gene segment. In an earlier analysis of several hundred of the donors, V segments were called functional above 56.7% productive rearrangements and were called segregating when the between-donor standard deviation exceeded 5%. A statistical classification framework was built to diagnose cytomegalovirus status from the catalog of TCR beta chain sequences. In a later analysis, V and J genes were assigned by comparing TCR nucleotide sequences against IMGT/GENE-DB human TR gene sequences. The TCRdist pipeline was used in a later analysis to assign CDR3 sequences and most-parsimonious VDJ recombination scenarios. In a later analysis, every TCR beta chain was defined by the combination of its CDR3 amino acid sequence and its V-gene family, and reads without a unique V-gene family were dropped. As a way to deal with suspected cross-contamination and a sequencing artifact, a later analysis dropped roughly 600 nucleotide sequences that were highly shared and had low generation probability. In a later analysis, a clonal expansion index was calculated for each public chain from normalized within-repertoire ranks of inferred template counts. In a later analysis, generation probabilities were computed using a VDJ recombination model fitted to out-of-frame rearrangements, and the results were checked against IGoR. Hypergeometric tests were used in a later analysis to score TCR-TCR, TCR-HLA and TCR-CMV co-occurrence, with a repertoire-size bias correction applied to the TCR pairs. A later analysis estimated false discovery rates by permuting HLA or CMV assignments 20 times. In a later analysis, co-occurring TCRs were grouped using DBSCAN, and TCRdist sequence similarity was added for clustering within HLA-allele-positive subsets. Repertoires with fewer than 30,000 or more than 120,000 public chains, plus five repertoires with anomalous nucleotide sharing, were excluded from co-occurrence clustering. The clones in this table, taken by TCRdb from immuneACCESS, are in-frame only. Not every clone is retained; where verified, under half of the shortfall comes from an unresolved V gene, and the cause of the rest is unknown. That table gives V, J and clone size, and the DNA gave D and trimming. A total of about 130,000 clones appear in this sample, over 70% of them only once. Together, the top ten hold roughly 4.1% of the sample.

Worth noting for this clone: Its antigen is unknown. Per-nucleotide qualities are absent, and no much larger clonotype sits a single base away.

The cohort comprised approximately 700 healthy bone marrow donors. All cohort members were sampled while nominally healthy, although unrecorded immune exposures were likely present. The donor tested CMV seropositive and was one of the 289 seropositive cohort members. A peripheral blood sample was provided by each donor, and peripheral blood mononuclear cells were used for TCR beta sequencing. Genomic DNA was extracted from the blood cell samples with the Qiagen DNeasy Blood Extraction Kit. CDR1 and CDR2, looked up from the germline V gene, are SGHVS and FQNEAQ. The CDR3, cysteine through phenylalanine, is 16 amino acids long. Only the CDR3 DNA is retained, 48 bases long and in frame from the first base. Germline trimming amounts to 3 bases on V and 5 bases on J, with 9 as the count of junction bases outside the gene matches.

This sequence was found in a man younger than 35 in good health and CMV-seropositive. The sequenced sample was PBMCs. This chain joins TRBV7-8 to TRBJ1-5, with 8 junctional bases fitting TRBD1. The encoded CDR3 is CASSLSRTGNHQPQHF. The DNA sequence follows: TGTGCCAGCAGCTTGTCTCGGACAGGGAATCATCAGCCCCAGCATTTT.